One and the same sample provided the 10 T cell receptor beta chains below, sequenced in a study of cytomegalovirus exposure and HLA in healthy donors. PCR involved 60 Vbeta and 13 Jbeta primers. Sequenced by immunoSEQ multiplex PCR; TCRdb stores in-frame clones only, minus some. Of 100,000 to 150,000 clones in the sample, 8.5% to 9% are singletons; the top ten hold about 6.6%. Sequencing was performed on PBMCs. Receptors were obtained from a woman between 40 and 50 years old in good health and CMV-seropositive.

In DNA form, the CDR3 reads TGTGCCAGCACCCCCAGCTCTAGCTCCTACGAGCAGTACTTC. Translating gives CASTPSSSSYEQYF. The rearrangement uses TRBV9 and TRBJ2-7; D remains ambiguous. This CDR3 contains 14 residues. V lost 6 bases, J lost 0 bases, and 13 bases lay in between. Germline CDR1 reads SGDLS; CDR2 reads YYNGEE.

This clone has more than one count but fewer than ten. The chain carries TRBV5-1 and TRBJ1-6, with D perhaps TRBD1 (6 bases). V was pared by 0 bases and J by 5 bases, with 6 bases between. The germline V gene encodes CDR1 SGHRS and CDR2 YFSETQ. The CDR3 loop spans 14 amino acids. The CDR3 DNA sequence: TGCGCCAGCAGCTTGGACAGGGATAATTCACCCCTCCACTTT. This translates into CASSLDRDNSPLHF.

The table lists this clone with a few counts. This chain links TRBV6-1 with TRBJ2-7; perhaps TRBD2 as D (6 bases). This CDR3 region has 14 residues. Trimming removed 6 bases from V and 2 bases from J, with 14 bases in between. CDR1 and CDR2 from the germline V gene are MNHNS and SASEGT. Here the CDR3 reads CASSAEEGPYEQYF. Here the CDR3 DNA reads TGTGCCAGCAGCGCAGAGGAGGGCCCCTACGAGCAGTACTTC.

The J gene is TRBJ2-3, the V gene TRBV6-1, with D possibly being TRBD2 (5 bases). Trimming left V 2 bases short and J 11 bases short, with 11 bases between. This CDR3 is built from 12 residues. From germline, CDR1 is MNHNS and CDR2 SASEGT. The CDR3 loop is CASSEQDWEQYF. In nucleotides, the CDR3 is TGTGCCAGCAGTGAACAGGACTGGGAGCAGTATTTT.

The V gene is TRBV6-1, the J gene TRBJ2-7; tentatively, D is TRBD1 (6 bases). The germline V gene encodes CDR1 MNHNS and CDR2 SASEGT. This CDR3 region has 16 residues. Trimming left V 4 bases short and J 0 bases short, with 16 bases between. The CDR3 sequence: CASSVKRDTSSYEQYF. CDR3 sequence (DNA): TGTGCCAGCAGTGTAAAACGGGACACGAGCTCCTACGAGCAGTACTTC.

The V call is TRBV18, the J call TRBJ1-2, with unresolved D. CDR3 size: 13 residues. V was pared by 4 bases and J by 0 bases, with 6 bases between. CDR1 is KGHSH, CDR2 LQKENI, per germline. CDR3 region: CASSQEANYGYTF. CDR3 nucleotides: TGTGCCAGCTCACAGGAGGCTAACTATGGCTACACCTTC.

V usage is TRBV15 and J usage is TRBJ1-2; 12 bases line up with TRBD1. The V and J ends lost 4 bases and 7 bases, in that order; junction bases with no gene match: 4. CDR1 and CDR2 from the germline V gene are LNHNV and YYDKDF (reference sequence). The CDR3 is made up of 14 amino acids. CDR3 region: CATSMGQGALGYTF. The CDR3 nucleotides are TGTGCCACCAGCATGGGACAGGGGGCACTTGGCTACACCTTC.

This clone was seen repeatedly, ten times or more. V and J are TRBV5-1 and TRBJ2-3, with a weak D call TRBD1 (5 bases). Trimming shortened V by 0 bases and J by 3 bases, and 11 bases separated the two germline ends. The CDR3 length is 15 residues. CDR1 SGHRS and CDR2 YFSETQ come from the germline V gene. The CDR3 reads CASSLGQGLTDTQYF. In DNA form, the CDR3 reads TGCGCCAGCAGCTTGGGGCAGGGATTGACAGATACGCAGTATTTT.

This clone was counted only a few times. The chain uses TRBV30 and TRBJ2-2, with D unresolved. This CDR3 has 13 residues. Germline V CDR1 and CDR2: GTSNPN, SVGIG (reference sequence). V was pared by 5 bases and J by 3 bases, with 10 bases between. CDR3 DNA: TGTGCCTGGGACACGCAATACACCGGGGAGCTGTTTTTT. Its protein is CAWDTQYTGELFF.

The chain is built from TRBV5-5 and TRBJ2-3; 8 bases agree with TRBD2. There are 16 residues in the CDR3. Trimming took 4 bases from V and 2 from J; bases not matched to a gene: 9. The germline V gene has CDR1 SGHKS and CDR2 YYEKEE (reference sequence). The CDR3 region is CASSHGERGLTDTQYF. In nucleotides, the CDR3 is TGTGCCAGCAGCCACGGGGAGCGGGGGCTCACAGATACGCAGTATTTT. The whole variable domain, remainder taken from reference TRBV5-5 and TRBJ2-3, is DAGVTQSPTHLIKTRGQQVTLRCSPISGHKSVSWYQQVLGQGPQFIFQYYEKEERGRGNFPDRFSARQFPNYSSELNVNALLLGDSALYLCASSHGERGLTDTQYFGPGTRLTVL.